Listed below are T cell receptor beta chains from one sample, sequenced in a study of molecular identifiers for immune sequencing clone quantification. One entry per CDR3 protein results from TCRdb running MiXCR on the PCR reads. The sample lists over 85,000 distinct CDR3 sequences; less than 35% were seen once. Sequenced sample: naive CD8+ T cells from blood, with Jurkat cell RNA spiked in. These TCRs come from a human donor in good health. Some libraries in this study had Jurkat cell RNA spiked in. Each CDR3 is given with its conserved first and last residue. Where a row states a size, it is once, few, many or the class of an expanded clone; other rows omit it.

clone size | J gene | V gene | CDR3 protein
many | TRBJ1-4 | TRBV7-9 | CASSFTTGGEKLFF
. | TRBJ2-3 | TRBV2 | CASSEGPEHSTDTQYF
. | TRBJ2-7 | TRBV7-2 | CASGLSGDSYEQYF
many | TRBJ2-2 | TRBV7-9 | CANDQTANTGELFF
. | TRBJ2-7 | TRBV10-3 | CAISETGVEQYF
. | TRBJ2-7 | TRBV6-2/TRBV6-3 | CASSPPGGHEQYF
many | TRBJ2-7 | TRBV28 | CASSLFTGDPYEQYF
many | TRBJ2-3 | TRBV4-3 | CASSQGDTQYF
few | TRBJ2-7 | TRBV7-8 | CASSPNRQGYYEQYF
many | TRBJ2-7 | TRBV5-1 | CASSGGDRPQLQLRYEQYF
many | TRBJ2-6 | TRBV7-9 | CASSLDRGLSGANVLTF
. | TRBJ1-6 | TRBV12-3/TRBV12-4 | CASSPPGVGNSPLHF
few | TRBJ1-5 | TRBV6-2/TRBV6-3 | CASTDSVNQPQHF
few | TRBJ1-3 | TRBV4-3 | CASSLYRGLPGNTIYF
. | TRBJ2-7 | TRBV19 | CASSNHRSSYEQYF
few | TRBJ2-1 | TRBV19 | CASSAGTAYNEQFF
. | TRBJ2-1 | TRBV29-1 | CSVQGPIEQFF
. | TRBJ2-4 | TRBV20-1 | CSATGQGGSKNIQYF
many | TRBJ2-7 | TRBV7-8 | CASSLPSGLSSYEQYF
. | TRBJ2-1 | TRBV10-3 | CAVSEPGLANNEQFF
many | TRBJ2-3 | TRBV20-1 | CSAAGVDTQYF
. | TRBJ1-4 | TRBV23-1 | CASCLGEKLFF
many | TRBJ2-7 | TRBV29-1 | CSAAGGGRLAYEQYF
many | TRBJ1-5 | TRBV12-3/TRBV12-4 | CASSLGGVGNQPQHF
. | TRBJ2-1 | TRBV24-1 | CATRDWRLAQDEQFF
. | TRBJ2-1 | TRBV29-1 | CSVITKKQFF
. | TRBJ2-7 | TRBV6-2/TRBV6-3 | CASRGTSAYEQYF
. | TRBJ2-3 | TRBV7-9 | CASSPGTSGKDTQYF
. | TRBJ1-5 | TRBV5-6 | CASSLGPGQLTGDQPQHF
few | TRBJ2-1 | TRBV11-2 | CASSLGAGFSYNEQFF
. | TRBJ2-7 | TRBV20-1 | CSAPALAGADRRGEQYF
few | TRBJ2-7 | TRBV28 | CASSLTGYYEQYF
. | TRBJ2-7 | TRBV7-8 | CASSRGLSYEQYF
. | TRBJ2-3 | TRBV28 | CASSLTGTYTDTQYF
. | TRBJ1-2 | TRBV4-3 | CASSQDGSPNYGYTF
. | TRBJ2-3 | TRBV9 | CASSVPGLADTQYF
many | TRBJ2-3 | TRBV28 | CASSLGTSRADTQYF
. | TRBJ2-2 | TRBV27 | CASTSGMNTGEPFF
. | . | TRBV28 | CASSWGPAGTYTQHF
few | TRBJ2-1 | TRBV28 | CASSLRTSGVYNEQFF
. | TRBJ2-7 | TRBV7-9 | CASSPMMRSALRGGSYEQYF
. | TRBJ2-7 | TRBV20-1 | CSAGLSTDYEQYF
. | TRBJ2-1 | TRBV6-2/TRBV6-3 | CAGSYHRDYSYNEQFF
. | TRBJ2-5 | TRBV28 | CASSLSSLETQYF
. | TRBJ2-5 | TRBV6-2/TRBV6-3 | CASSYSPVEETQYF
. | TRBJ2-7 | TRBV5-6 | CASSLFRTTGYEQSF
few | TRBJ2-7 | TRBV5-6 | CASSLMLAPMEQYF
. | TRBJ2-1 | TRBV29-1 | CSVSPDVLGGEQFF
few | TRBJ1-3 | TRBV12-3/TRBV12-4 | CASSTGSQGNTIYF